These 16 T cell receptor beta chains were sequenced from one sample in a study of OX40 agonist ivuxolimab in advanced cancers. TCRdb's table, derived via immunoSEQ multiplex PCR, lists solely in-frame clones and lacks some. The sample lists 35,000 to 45,000 clones; 85% to 95% were seen once. This material consisted of CD4+ or CD8+ T cells sorted from blood, taken in a trial of the OX40 agonist ivuxolimab. Receptor source: an adult with an advanced solid tumor such as melanoma, head and neck, liver or kidney cancer.

The chain joins TRBV4-2 to TRBJ2-7; the match to TRBD1 covers 7 bases. The V and J ends lost 11 bases and 3 bases, in that order; junction bases with no gene match: 4. Germline CDR1 and CDR2: LGHNA and YNFKEQ. The CDR3 spans 11 residues. CDR3 region: CASGGVYEQYF. Here the CDR3 DNA reads TGTGCCTCAGGGGGAGTCTACGAGCAGTACTTC.

J is TRBJ2-7 and V is TRBV19; tentatively, D is TRBD2 (7 bases). This CDR3 comprises 15 residues. Trimming took 3 bases from V and 4 from J, leaving 16 bases between them. CDR1 and CDR2 from the germline V gene are LNHDA and SQIVND (reference sequence). CDR3 loop: CASSIGPRGGYEQYF. The CDR3 DNA is TGTGCCAGTAGTATTGGACCAAGGGGGGGATACGAGCAGTACTTC.

V gene TRBV7-9 combines with J gene TRBJ2-2, with TRBD2 identical over 7 bases. Germline trimming cut 4 bases from V and 5 bases from J; bases unmatched to any gene: 10. The germline V gene has CDR1 SEHNR and CDR2 FQNEAQ (reference sequence). This CDR3 comprises 16 residues. CDR3 in amino acids: CASSSTTSDGTGELFF. DNA of the CDR3: TGTGCCAGCAGCTCAACCACTAGCGATGGGACCGGGGAGCTGTTTTTT. Looking up the rest from reference TRBV7-9 and TRBJ2-2 gives the full variable domain: DTGVSQNPRHKITKRGQNVTFRCDPISEHNRLYWYRQTLGQGPEFLTYFQNEAQLEKSRLLSDRFSAERPKGSFSTLEIQRTEQGDSAMYLCASSSTTSDGTGELFFGEGSRLTVL.

The V and J genes are TRBV28 and TRBJ2-1; D possibly corresponds to TRBD2 (5 bases). V was pared by 3 bases and J by 3 bases, with 6 bases between. The CDR3 covers 13 residues. Germline CDR1 is MDHEN and CDR2 is SYDVKM. This chain's CDR3 is CASSFRGYNEQFF. In DNA form, the CDR3 reads TGTGCCAGCAGTTTCCGGGGCTACAATGAGCAGTTCTTC.

This chain joins TRBV28 and TRBJ2-5; 11 bases line up with TRBD2. The J call may be wrong; the DNA end is better matched by TRBJ2-7. The length of the CDR3 is 17 residues. Germline CDR1 and CDR2: MDHEN and SYDVKM. The CDR3 region is CASSFPGLAGEAYEQYF. CDR3 coding DNA: TGTGCCAGCAGTTTCCCAGGACTAGCGGGCGAGGCCTACGAGCAGTACTTC.

The chain joins TRBV7-2 to TRBJ2-5; a weak D match, TRBD1 (8 bases). The CDR3 is 15 residues long. Trimming removed 4 bases at V and 4 bases at J, with 16 bases between. Looked up from germline, CDR1 is SGHTA and CDR2 is FQGNSA. This chain's CDR3 is CASSYIQGEGETQYF. The CDR3 nucleotides read TGTGCCAGCAGCTACATACAGGGGGAGGGAGAGACCCAGTACTTC.

J is TRBJ2-1 and V is TRBV28, with 11 bases matching TRBD2. With V trimmed by 3 bases and J by 6 bases, 4 bases remained unmatched. Per the germline V gene, CDR1 is MDHEN and CDR2 is SYDVKM. The CDR3 covers 15 residues. The CDR3 sequence is CASSLIAGGGNEQFF. In DNA, the CDR3 is TGTGCCAGCAGTTTGATAGCGGGAGGGGGCAATGAGCAGTTCTTC.

V and J are TRBV6-4 and TRBJ2-1; 11 bases fit TRBD2. This CDR3 comprises 15 residues. Germline V CDR1 and CDR2: MRHNA, SNTAGT. Germline trimming cut 4 bases from V and 7 bases from J; bases unmatched to any gene: 6. CDR3 DNA: TGTGCCAGCAGTGGGTGGGCTAGCGGGAGGAATGAGCAGTTCTTC. Protein sequence: CASSGWASGRNEQFF.

The chain couples TRBV20-1 to TRBJ2-7, with D unclear. The ends were cut back, 3 bases at V and 3 bases at J, with 6 bases in the middle. This CDR3 has 11 amino acids. Per germline, CDR1 DFQATT and CDR2 SNEGSKA (reference sequence). CDR3: CSARGYYEQYF. For the CDR3, the DNA is TGCAGTGCTAGGGGGTACTACGAGCAGTACTTC.

Points on this clone: This specimen includes other DNA sequences encoding the same CDR3. The chain couples TRBV11-2 to TRBJ1-2; D is ambiguous. Germline V lookup: CDR1 SGHAT, CDR2 FQNNGV. This CDR3 spans 14 amino acids. Trimming shortened V by 1 base and J by 0 bases, and 6 bases separated the two germline ends. This CDR3 is CASSLAPANYGYTF. The CDR3 DNA follows: TGTGCCAGCAGCTTAGCCCCAGCTAACTATGGCTACACCTTC.

The chain combines TRBV7-9 with TRBJ2-3, with D hard to call. Trimming left V 1 base short and J 3 bases short, with 5 bases between. There are 13 residues in the CDR3. The germline V gene encodes CDR1 SEHNR and CDR2 FQNEAQ (reference sequence). CDR3 loop: CASSLVQTDTQYF. As DNA, the CDR3 is TGTGCCAGCAGCTTAGTACAGACAGATACGCAGTATTTT.

The V gene is TRBV11-3, the J gene TRBJ2-7, with a weak D call TRBD2 (6 bases). The CDR3 spans 14 residues. Trimming took 5 bases from V and 3 from J, leaving 14 bases between them. The germline CDR1 and CDR2 sequences are SGHNT and YENEEA. The CDR3 region is CASSGRGENYEQYF. In DNA form, the CDR3 reads TGTGCCAGCAGCGGGCGGGGCGAGAACTACGAGCAGTACTTC.

V gene TRBV19 combines with J gene TRBJ2-1; D might be TRBD1 or TRBD2, each matching 5 bases. The CDR3 is made up of 16 amino acids. CDR1 is LNHDA and CDR2 is SQIVND in the germline V gene (reference sequence). Trimming removed 5 bases from V and 7 bases from J, with 21 bases in between. The CDR3 here is CASSSPGPPSLNEQFF. Written as DNA, the CDR3 is TGTGCCAGTAGTTCCCCGGGACCGCCCTCCTTGAATGAGCAGTTCTTC.

This clone was seen just once. The chain recombines TRBV5-1 with TRBJ2-7; 8 bases align to TRBD2. Germline V gives CDR1 SGHRS, CDR2 YFSETQ. The V gene end was trimmed by 5 bases and the J gene end by 3 bases; junction bases not matched to a gene: 4. The CDR3 is made up of 13 amino acids. As DNA, the CDR3 is TGCGCCAGCAGTGGACTAGCAGGCTACGAGCAGTACTTC. Translating it yields CASSGLAGYEQYF.

By share, this clone counts as medium-sized (0.01 to 0.1%). The V and J genes are TRBV5-4 and TRBJ2-7, with 9 bases aligning to TRBD1. With V trimmed by 6 bases and J by 5 bases, 6 bases remained unmatched. CDR1 and CDR2 from the germline V gene are SGHNT and YYREEE (reference sequence). The CDR3 totals 13 residues. This chain's CDR3 is CASTPGTGNEQYF. The DNA of the CDR3 is TGTGCCAGCACCCCCGGGACAGGGAACGAGCAGTACTTC.

The chain couples TRBV30 to TRBJ2-7; possibly TRBD2 for D (5 bases). Germline CDR1 and CDR2: GTSNPN and SVGIG (reference sequence). V was pared by 0 bases and J by 0 bases, with 9 bases between. The CDR3 loop spans 14 amino acids. The CDR3 loop is CAWSVGEPSYEQYF. CDR3 DNA sequence: TGTGCCTGGAGTGTGGGAGAACCCTCCTACGAGCAGTACTTC.